These 6 T cell receptor beta chains share one sample of origin, sequenced in a study of shared clonotypes between healthy human individuals. Measured with immunoSEQ multiplex PCR; TCRdb has only the in-frame clones, and not every one. The sample includes about 1.1 million clones, about 72% of them seen just once. Sequencing was carried out using memory CD4+ T cells from PBMCs. Subset meaning: CD45RA-negative fraction. The receptors come from a man aged 18 to 35 in good health. Some clones in this sample may be carry-over from other donors' samples.

The chain has TRBV2 and TRBJ1-5; no reliable D call. Trimming pared 5 bases from V and 4 bases from J, leaving 24 bases between. From germline, CDR1 is SNHLY and CDR2 FYNNEI. The CDR3 sequence is 18 residues long. For the CDR3, the DNA is TGTGCCAGCAGTCTAAGGCAGGCCCCATCCACGGGGAATCAGCCCCAGCATTTT. Amino acids: CASSLRQAPSTGNQPQHF.

The J gene is TRBJ1-5, the V gene TRBV5-1; maybe TRBD1 (6 bases). Looked up from germline, CDR1 is SGHRS and CDR2 is YFSETQ. This CDR3 is built from 14 residues. With 4 bases removed from V and 4 bases from J, the gap between germline ends came to 12 bases. The CDR3 sequence is CASSPDSPNQPQHF. CDR3 nucleotides: TGCGCCAGCAGCCCGGACAGCCCGAATCAGCCCCAGCATTTT.

The chain carries TRBV6-5 and TRBJ2-3, with TRBD1 matching over 8 bases. From germline, CDR1 is MNHEY and CDR2 SVGAGI. The CDR3 spans 15 residues. V dropped 2 bases and J dropped 5; count of bases not matched to a gene: 6. The CDR3 loop reads CASSYPTGQVDTQYF. CDR3 bases: TGTGCCAGCAGTTACCCGACGGGACAGGTAGATACGCAGTATTTT.

Concerning this clone: Other DNA sequences in this specimen translate into the identical CDR3. The chain has TRBV9 and TRBJ2-3; 7 bases match TRBD2. Germline V gives CDR1 SGDLS, CDR2 YYNGEE. The CDR3 contains 15 residues. Trimming at V came to 0 bases and at J to 2 bases, leaving 3 bases not matched to a gene. CDR3 DNA sequence: TGTGCCAGCAGCGTAGGGCTAGCGGACACAGATACGCAGTATTTT. This codes for CASSVGLADTDTQYF.

Points on this clone: Other DNA sequences in this sample translate to the same CDR3. The chain recombines TRBV11-3 with TRBJ2-2; 14 bases are shared with TRBD2. With 5 bases clipped from V and 3 bases from J, the junction kept 5 bases outside the gene matches. Germline V gene sequence: CDR1 SGHNT, CDR2 YENEEA. CDR3 size: 17 residues. CDR3 sequence: CASSPGGLAGDTGELFF. The CDR3 DNA is TGTGCCAGCAGCCCAGGGGGACTAGCGGGAGACACCGGGGAGCTGTTTTTT.

CDR3: CASSMGGNNQPQHF. CDR3 sequence (DNA): TGTGCCAGCAGTATGGGAGGGAACAATCAGCCCCAGCATTTT. The V gene is TRBV28, the J gene TRBJ1-5, with D uncertain. Germline assignment: CDR1 MDHEN and CDR2 SYDVKM. CDR3 length equals 14 residues. V shed 5 bases and J shed 3 bases, with 11 bases lying between them. The full variable domain, rest sourced from reference TRBV28 and TRBJ1-5, is DVKVTQSSRYLVKRTGEKVFLECVQDMDHENMFWYRQDPGLGLRLIYFSYDVKMKEKGDIPEGYSVSREKKERFSLILESASTNQTSMYLCASSMGGNNQPQHFGDGTRLSIL.